The clone carrying this T cell receptor beta chain was seen ten or more times. Its antigen is unidentified. CDR3 size: 14 residues. Trimming left V 1 base short and J 0 bases short, with 7 bases between. The germline V gene has CDR1 MDHEN and CDR2 SYDVKM. As it was prepared, the TCRbeta library received unique molecular identifiers. TCRdb called the PCR reads again in MiXCR, with one record for every CDR3 protein. The sample lists 700,000 or so distinct CDR3 sequences, over 10% occurring once. The data originate from a study of T-cell reconstitution after alpha-beta-depleted transplantation in children. Study-wide findings and caveats: At the one-year point after transplant, T-cell counts and TCRbeta diversity were found to come mostly from T cells that had been newly produced. At day 60, the high TCRbeta diversity found in some patients originated from recipient T cells and thymic progenitors that had survived. Where alpha-beta T cells came from about two months after transplant was reportedly several hundred expanded graft clones.

The sample here was PBMCs, taken before TCRalphabeta/CD19-depleted stem cell transplant. This chain uses TRBV28 with TRBJ2-7; D uncertain. This TCR was sampled from a girl aged 2-10 years with congenital amegakaryocytic thrombocytopenia, due to receive a stem cell transplant. The CDR3 DNA is TGTGCCAGCAGTTTATCGCCCAGCTCCTACGAGCAGTACTTC. This encodes CASSLSPSSYEQYF.